What follows are 28 T cell receptor beta chains derived from one specimen sequenced in a study of T cell clonotyping in hematopoietic cell transplantation. The method was immunoSEQ multiplex PCR; TCRdb's version includes in-frame clones alone and lacks a portion of them. The sample lists 4,500 to 5,000 clones; less than 95% were seen once. The sequencing input was peripheral blood mononuclear cells. Receptors were obtained from a man aged 35 to 55 in good health. Some clones in this sample may be carry-over from other donors' samples.

This clone was seen only once. The chain uses TRBV5-1 and TRBJ2-1; D gene unclear. V was pared by 2 bases and J by 0 bases, with 12 bases between. Looked up from germline, CDR1 is SGHRS and CDR2 is YFSETQ. This CDR3 spans 16 amino acids. The CDR3 bases are TGCGCCAGCAGCTTAGGGCTAACAAGCTCCTACAATGAGCAGTTCTTC. Encoded protein: CASSLGLTSSYNEQFF. The full variable domain, with the rest looked up from reference TRBV5-1 and TRBJ2-1, is KAGVTQTPRYLIKTRGQQVTLSCSPISGHRSVSWYQQTPGQGLQFLFEYFSETQRNKGNFPGRFSGRQFSNSRSEMNVSTLELGDSALYLCASSLGLTSSYNEQFFGPGTRLTVL.

The chain joins TRBV9 to TRBJ1-2, with a tentative D call TRBD1 (5 bases). Trimming pared 0 bases from V and 0 bases from J, leaving 6 bases between. Germline CDR1 reads SGDLS; CDR2 reads YYNGEE. This CDR3 contains 14 residues. DNA for the CDR3: TGTGCCAGCAGCGTAGGGGGCGCTAACTATGGCTACACCTTC. Encoded protein: CASSVGGANYGYTF. The whole variable domain, remainder taken from reference TRBV9 and TRBJ1-2, is DSGVTQTPKHLITATGQRVTLRCSPRSGDLSVYWYQQSLDQGLQFLIQYYNGEERAKGNILERFSAQQFPDLHSELNLSSLELGDSALYFCASSVGGANYGYTFGSGTRLTVV.

This clone has a handful of counts. The chain couples TRBV27 to TRBJ2-4; D is unresolved. The ends were cut back, 9 bases at V and 1 base at J, with 4 bases in the middle. CDR3 size: 11 residues. Germline V gene sequence: CDR1 MNHEY, CDR2 SMNVEV (reference sequence). The CDR3 DNA follows: TGTGCCAGTAAGGCCAAAAACATTCAGTACTTC. Translation gives CASKAKNIQYF.

This clone was detected once. The J gene is TRBJ1-3, the V gene TRBV19; D not certain. V shed 4 bases and J shed 2 bases, with 6 bases lying between them. The V gene's germline CDR1 is LNHDA and CDR2 SQIVND (reference sequence). The CDR3 is 13 amino acids. The CDR3 coding sequence is TGTGCCAGTAGTACAGCCCCTGGAAACACCATATATTTT. It yields the protein CASSTAPGNTIYF.

The chain uses TRBV7-9 and TRBJ1-4; D call uncertain. The CDR3 runs 14 residues. V lost 0 bases and J lost 8, with 10 bases in between. CDR1 and CDR2 from the germline V gene are SEHNR and FQNEAQ (reference sequence). CDR3 DNA: TGTGCCAGCAGCTTAGCGGCAGGAGGCGAAAAACTGTTTTTT. This translates into CASSLAAGGEKLFF.

V usage is TRBV7-3 and J usage is TRBJ2-2, with a tentative D call TRBD1 (5 bases). V gave up 4 bases and J gave up 2 bases, with 5 bases separating them. The CDR3 sequence is 13 residues long. The germline gives CDR1 SGHTA, CDR2 FQGTGA. The CDR3 DNA reads TGTGCCAGCAGCTGGACAAACACCGGGGAGCTGTTTTTT. This translates into CASSWTNTGELFF.

In this sample, this clone turned up once. The rearrangement joins TRBV7-6 to TRBJ1-5, with unresolved D. CDR1 SGHVS and CDR2 FNYEAQ come from the germline V gene. The CDR3 consists of 14 residues. The ends were cut back, 1 base at V and 4 bases at J, with 8 bases in the middle. This CDR3 reads CASSLVAGNQPQHF. The CDR3 DNA reads TGTGCCAGCAGCTTAGTGGCGGGGAATCAGCCCCAGCATTTT.

This chain links TRBV9 with TRBJ2-7, with D unresolved. The ends were cut back, 7 bases at V and 1 base at J, with 15 bases in the middle. This CDR3 comprises 14 residues. Germline V gene sequence: CDR1 SGDLS, CDR2 YYNGEE. DNA of the CDR3: TGTGCCAGCGGCATGATCCCCGATTCCTACGAGCAGTACTTC. It codes for CASGMIPDSYEQYF.

V is TRBV5-1 and J is TRBJ2-1; either TRBD1 or TRBD2 may fit D (7 bases each). The germline gives CDR1 SGHRS, CDR2 YFSETQ. This CDR3 has 14 residues. V was clipped by 6 bases and J by 6 bases, with 16 bases between them. CDR3 bases: TGCGCCAGCAACAGGGGAGGGCCCAGCAATGAGCAGTTCTTC. Its translation is CASNRGGPSNEQFF.

The V and J genes are TRBV27 and TRBJ2-2; D may be TRBD1 (6 bases). V lost 6 bases to trimming and J lost 0 bases, with 17 bases between them. This CDR3 spans 17 amino acids. The germline gives CDR1 MNHEY, CDR2 SMNVEV (reference sequence). CDR3 sequence reads: CASRKKQGWTNTGELFF. The CDR3 DNA reads as TGTGCCAGCAGGAAAAAACAGGGCTGGACGAACACCGGGGAGCTGTTTTTT.

The chain is built from TRBV5-1 and TRBJ2-7, with 10 nucleotides matching TRBD1. The CDR3 consists of 14 residues. Germline V gene sequence: CDR1 SGHRS, CDR2 YFSETQ. V shed 4 bases, J shed 3 bases, and the junction held 4 bases outside the gene matches. This chain's CDR3 is CASSQRDRGYEQYF. The DNA for the CDR3 is TGCGCCAGCAGCCAACGGGACAGGGGCTACGAGCAGTACTTC.

This sequence joins TRBV30 and TRBJ2-5; D is possibly TRBD1 (5 bases). CDR3 length: 13 amino acids. The V gene lost 4 bases and the J gene lost 2 bases, with 11 bases spanning the gap. The V gene's germline CDR1 is GTSNPN and CDR2 SVGIG (reference sequence). CDR3 nucleotides: TGTGCCTGGACCCTTCAGGGTCAAGAGACCCAGTACTTC. Its translation: CAWTLQGQETQYF.

The rearrangement links TRBV6-5 to TRBJ2-3; no definite D call. Germline CDR1 is MNHEY and CDR2 is SVGAGI. Trimming removed 2 bases at V and 0 bases at J, with 9 bases between. The CDR3 runs 15 residues. Written as DNA, the CDR3 is TGTGCCAGCAGTTACGGGCCGGGCAGCACAGATACGCAGTATTTT. Encoded protein: CASSYGPGSTDTQYF.

V gene TRBV5-1 combines with J gene TRBJ1-2; a possible D gene is TRBD1 (6 bases). This CDR3 is 17 amino acids long. Germline V gives CDR1 SGHRS, CDR2 YFSETQ. With 4 bases removed from V and 8 bases from J, the gap between germline ends came to 27 bases. CDR3 DNA sequence: TGCGCCAGCAGCGCGGACCTTACAGGGTCACTTTCGCGCGGCTACACCTTC. Translating gives CASSADLTGSLSRGYTF.

The gene calls are TRBV5-6 and TRBJ2-2, with unresolved D. The germline gives CDR1 SGHDT, CDR2 YYEEEE. The CDR3 has 12 amino acids. Trimming pared 0 bases from V and 7 bases from J, leaving 4 bases between. In DNA, the CDR3 is TGTGCCAGCAGCTTGGCAGACGGGGAGCTGTTTTTT. As protein: CASSLADGELFF.

This clone was counted a single time. The V and J genes are TRBV7-2 and TRBJ2-5, with a weak D call TRBD2 (6 bases). From germline, CDR1 is SGHTA and CDR2 FQGNSA. Trimming stripped 1 base from V and 11 bases from J, with 14 bases between. CDR3 size: 13 residues. In nucleotides, the CDR3 is TGTGCCAGCAGCTTAGTCCCGTCGGGGGAGCAGTACTTC. It specifies CASSLVPSGEQYF.

The chain employs TRBV27 and TRBJ2-7; D may correspond to TRBD1 or TRBD2 (5 bases each). Germline V gene data show CDR1 as MNHEY and CDR2 as SMNVEV (reference sequence). The CDR3 has 13 residues. The V and J ends lost 3 bases and 3 bases respectively, with 9 bases between them. The CDR3: CASSFRGGYEQYF. In nucleotides, the CDR3 is TGTGCCAGCAGTTTCCGTGGGGGCTACGAGCAGTACTTC.

The V call is TRBV7-2, the J call TRBJ1-6; 7 nucleotides match TRBD1. The length of the CDR3 is 15 residues. The V gene's germline CDR1 is SGHTA and CDR2 FQGNSA. The trim removed 5 bases at V and 8 bases at J, leaving 9 bases unmatched. The CDR3 sequence is CASSKGQARDSPLHF. The DNA for the CDR3 is TGTGCCAGCAGCAAAGGACAGGCTAGAGATTCACCCCTCCACTTT.

The chain uses TRBV7-2 and TRBJ1-2, with D unclear. The germline V gene encodes CDR1 SGHTA and CDR2 FQGNSA. The CDR3 contains 14 residues. Trimming shortened V by 2 bases and J by 0 bases, and 7 bases separated the two germline ends. The CDR3: CASSLSGANYGYTF. The CDR3 nucleotides are TGTGCCAGCAGCTTATCCGGAGCTAACTATGGCTACACCTTC.

The chain couples TRBV7-6 to TRBJ1-4, with D hard to call. This CDR3 comprises 12 residues. Germline V gene lookup returns CDR1 SGHVS and CDR2 FNYEAQ. Trimming pared 5 bases from V and 4 bases from J, leaving 5 bases between. CDR3 loop: CASSPFNEKLFF. CDR3 DNA: TGTGCCAGCAGCCCATTTAATGAAAAACTGTTTTTT.

This clone was recorded a few times. The chain uses TRBV4-2 and TRBJ2-5, with 9 bases fitting TRBD2. The V and J ends lost 4 bases and 3 bases, in that order; junction bases with no gene match: 3. CDR1 and CDR2 from the germline V gene are LGHNA and YNFKEQ. The CDR3 covers 14 residues. The CDR3 sequence: CASSLRLAEETQYF. For the CDR3, the DNA is TGTGCCAGCAGCCTGCGACTAGCGGAAGAGACCCAGTACTTC.

The chain links TRBV19 to TRBJ1-2; no definite D call. This CDR3 region has 13 residues. V was cut by 6 bases and J by 7 bases, with 15 bases left in between. The germline gives CDR1 LNHDA, CDR2 SQIVND (reference sequence). CDR3 coding DNA: TGTGCCAGTAGCACAAGTCGGCGGGGTGGCTACACCTTC. Protein product: CASSTSRRGGYTF.

The chain has TRBV13 and TRBJ1-1, with TRBD1 matching over 10 bases. With 2 bases clipped from V and 4 bases from J, the junction kept 1 base outside the gene matches. The CDR3 spans 14 residues. The V gene's germline CDR1 is PRHDT and CDR2 FYEKMQ (reference sequence). In nucleotides, the CDR3 is TGTGCCAGCAGCTTACGGGACAGGGGCACTGAAGCTTTCTTT. Its protein is CASSLRDRGTEAFF.

This chain joins TRBV5-1 and TRBJ2-7; D tentatively reads TRBD1 or TRBD2 (5 bases each). Germline assignment: CDR1 SGHRS and CDR2 YFSETQ. The V and J ends lost 0 bases and 3 bases respectively, with 13 bases between them. The CDR3 is made up of 15 amino acids. CDR3 in amino acids: CASSLEVGTVYEQYF. DNA of the CDR3: TGCGCCAGCAGCTTGGAAGTCGGGACGGTCTACGAGCAGTACTTC.

The chain carries TRBV19 and TRBJ2-3; TRBD2 matches 10 bases. The germline V gene has CDR1 LNHDA and CDR2 SQIVND (reference sequence). There are 16 residues in the CDR3. V lost 5 bases to trimming and J lost 4 bases; unmatched junction nucleotides: 9. The CDR3 loop reads CASSWASGRGPDTQYF. CDR3 DNA: TGTGCCAGTAGTTGGGCTAGCGGGAGAGGTCCAGATACGCAGTATTTT.

V usage is TRBV5-1 and J usage is TRBJ2-6; maybe TRBD1 (5 bases). Germline lookup yields CDR1 SGHRS and CDR2 YFSETQ. The CDR3 totals 16 residues. Trimming took 4 bases from V and 0 from J, leaving 11 bases between them. CDR3: CASSLTGTSGANVLTF. CDR3 nucleotide sequence: TGCGCCAGCAGCCTAACAGGAACCTCTGGGGCCAACGTCCTGACTTTC.

This rearrangement joins TRBV4-1 to TRBJ2-1, with TRBD2 matching 10 bases. CDR1 MGHRA and CDR2 YSYEKL come from the germline V gene. The CDR3 totals 15 residues. J lost 5 bases, V lost 2 bases, and 3 bases had no gene match. In DNA, the CDR3 is TGCGCCAGCAGCCAACTAGGACTAGCGGACAATGAGCAGTTCTTC. Encoded protein: CASSQLGLADNEQFF.

The chain joins TRBV16 to TRBJ2-7; 8 bases map to TRBD1. Germline V lookup: CDR1 KGHSY, CDR2 FQNENV. Unmatched junction bases numbered 4, after V lost 0 bases and J lost 3 bases. The CDR3 extends over 15 amino acids. For the CDR3, the DNA is TGTGCCAGCAGCCAATCTTGGACAGGGAGCTACGAGCAGTACTTC. Amino acids: CASSQSWTGSYEQYF.